These 30 T cell receptor beta chains originate from one sample sequenced in a study of blood T cell repertoires in COVID-19. Measured with immunoSEQ multiplex PCR; TCRdb has only the in-frame clones, and not every one. The sample includes a few hundred thousand clones, approximately 90% of them seen just once. The sample taken for sequencing was PBMCs or T cells enriched from blood (not recorded which). These receptors came from a woman aged 18-29 years who had recovered from COVID-19.

The genes are TRBV5-1 and TRBJ2-1; 9 bases line up with TRBD1. The CDR3 sequence is 14 residues long. V trimming: 4 bases; J trimming: 8 bases; junction bases outside the gene matches: 7. Germline V lookup: CDR1 SGHRS, CDR2 YFSETQ. The CDR3 DNA sequence: TGCGCCAGCAGCAGCGGGACAGGGTATCATGAGCAGTTCTTC. It codes for CASSSGTGYHEQFF.

V gene TRBV11-2 combines with J gene TRBJ2-1, with D possibly matching TRBD1 (5 bases). Germline CDR1 reads SGHAT; CDR2 reads FQNNGV. Trimming took off 6 bases at V and 12 bases at J, with 15 bases between the two ends. The CDR3 is made up of 12 amino acids. The CDR3 reads CASSRQGVVQFF. The DNA of the CDR3 is TGTGCCAGCAGTCGTCAGGGTGTCGTGCAGTTCTTC.

The V and J genes are TRBV7-9 and TRBJ1-2; TRBD1 matches at 12 bases. After removal of 5 bases from V and 4 bases from J, the junction contained 11 bases not matched to a gene. The CDR3 loop spans 17 amino acids. From germline, CDR1 is SEHNR and CDR2 FQNEAQ (reference sequence). CDR3: CASSPGQGASGAYGYTF. CDR3 in DNA: TGTGCCAGCAGCCCGGGACAGGGGGCCAGTGGAGCCTATGGCTACACCTTC. Together with reference TRBV7-9 and TRBJ1-2, the CDR3 gives the full variable domain: DTGVSQNPRHKITKRGQNVTFRCDPISEHNRLYWYRQTLGQGPEFLTYFQNEAQLEKSRLLSDRFSAERPKGSFSTLEIQRTEQGDSAMYLCASSPGQGASGAYGYTFGSGTRLTVV.

This clone was detected once. Here the CDR3 reads CASSLGRGETEAFF. The CDR3, as DNA: TGTGCCAGCAGCTTGGGGAGGGGGGAAACTGAAGCTTTCTTT. The J gene is TRBJ1-1, the V gene TRBV11-3; possibly TRBD1 for D (6 bases). V was clipped by 3 bases and J by 5 bases, with 13 bases between them. The CDR3 has 14 amino acids. Germline V CDR1 and CDR2: SGHNT, YENEEA. The whole variable domain, filled in from reference TRBV11-3 and TRBJ1-1, reads EAGVVQSPRYKIIEKKQPVAFWCNPISGHNTLYWYLQNLGQGPELLIRYENEEAVDDSQLPKDRFSAERLKGVDSTLKIQPAELGDSAVYLCASSLGRGETEAFFGQGTRLTVV.

The chain recombines TRBV7-8 with TRBJ2-5; tentative D call: TRBD1 (5 bases). The V gene's germline CDR1 is SGHVS and CDR2 FQNEAQ. The CDR3 is made up of 16 amino acids. Trimming shortened V by 4 bases and J by 3 bases, and 18 bases separated the two germline ends. CDR3 sequence: CASSSLGRAQKETQYF. In nucleotides, the CDR3 is TGTGCCAGCAGCTCCCTCGGCAGGGCCCAAAAAGAGACCCAGTACTTC.

This chain joins TRBV6-5 and TRBJ2-7; D is unresolved. The germline V gene has CDR1 MNHEY and CDR2 SVGAGI. The CDR3 runs 12 residues. The germline V and J ends were trimmed by 2 bases and 5 bases, with 7 bases remaining between them. The CDR3 here is CASSYSSHEQYF. The CDR3, as DNA: TGTGCCAGCAGTTACAGTAGCCACGAGCAGTACTTC.

The rearrangement links TRBV9 to TRBJ2-2; 7 bases fit TRBD2. V was clipped by 0 bases and J by 4 bases; unmatched bases: 6. This CDR3 is built from 16 residues. From germline, CDR1 is SGDLS and CDR2 YYNGEE. The CDR3 reads CASSVAGGLGTGELFF. The CDR3 region has the DNA TGTGCCAGCAGCGTAGCTGGTGGACTAGGCACCGGGGAGCTGTTTTTT.

V is TRBV6-1 and J is TRBJ1-1, with 9 bases that match TRBD1. V dropped 1 base and J dropped 5; count of bases not matched to a gene: 8. Germline V gene lookup returns CDR1 MNHNS and CDR2 SASEGT. The CDR3 length is 16 residues. As DNA, the CDR3 is TGTGCCAGCAGTGAAGGTTTTCCGGACAGGGGTACTGAAGCTTTCTTT. It translates to CASSEGFPDRGTEAFF.

This chain uses TRBV4-3 with TRBJ2-1; 10 bases map to TRBD2. The CDR3 is made up of 17 amino acids. Germline V CDR1 and CDR2: LGHNA, YSLEER. The V and J ends lost 1 base and 7 bases, in that order; junction bases with no gene match: 10. CDR3 in DNA: TGCGCCAGCAGCCAAGTGGGGCTAGCGGGGGCCCAAAATGAGCAGTTCTTC. It encodes CASSQVGLAGAQNEQFF.

The V gene is TRBV5-1, the J gene TRBJ2-7, with 7 bases that match TRBD1. Germline CDR1 and CDR2: SGHRS and YFSETQ. CDR3 length: 13 residues. V was pared by 4 bases and J by 2 bases, with 3 bases of the junction left unmatched. In DNA, the CDR3 is TGCGCCAGCAGCCCGACAGGGACCTACGAGCAGTACTTC. Amino acids: CASSPTGTYEQYF. The full variable domain, rest sourced from reference TRBV5-1 and TRBJ2-7, is KAGVTQTPRYLIKTRGQQVTLSCSPISGHRSVSWYQQTPGQGLQFLFEYFSETQRNKGNFPGRFSGRQFSNSRSEMNVSTLELGDSALYLCASSPTGTYEQYFGPGTRLTVT.

The chain employs TRBV6-5 and TRBJ1-1, with D possibly TRBD1 on 6 matching bases. V was cut by 6 bases and J by 10 bases, with 18 bases left in between. CDR1 and CDR2 from the germline V gene are MNHEY and SVGAGI. CDR3 length: 13 amino acids. The CDR3 DNA sequence: TGTGCCAGCAGCCTGCTCGACAGGAATGGAGCTTTCTTT. This encodes CASSLLDRNGAFF.

This clone was recorded only once. The chain links TRBV13 to TRBJ2-5; 7 positions agree with TRBD1. The germline V gene has CDR1 PRHDT and CDR2 FYEKMQ (reference sequence). The CDR3 has 14 amino acids. Trimming removed 5 bases from V and 5 bases from J; junction bases left unmatched: 8. CDR3 bases: TGTGCCAGCAGCCAACGACAGGGTAGGGAGACCCAGTACTTC. Its protein product is CASSQRQGRETQYF.

The rearrangement links TRBV2 to TRBJ1-1; 7 nucleotides line up with TRBD1. The ends lost 1 base at V and 1 base at J; junction bases unmatched: 9. There are 17 residues in the CDR3. In germline, CDR1 is SNHLY, CDR2 FYNNEI. CDR3: CASSEVRTGVANTEAFF. CDR3 DNA sequence: TGTGCCAGCAGTGAAGTGAGAACAGGGGTGGCGAACACTGAAGCTTTCTTT.

This sequence joins TRBV18 and TRBJ1-6; D is unclear. The germline V gene has CDR1 KGHSH and CDR2 LQKENI. Deletions cut 10 bases from V and 9 bases from J, with 16 bases between. This CDR3 region has 13 residues. CDR3 loop: CATNPKRGSPLHF. Here the CDR3 DNA reads TGTGCCACAAATCCAAAGCGGGGTTCACCCCTCCACTTT.

This chain connects TRBV28 to TRBJ1-2; no firm D call. The V gene's germline CDR1 is MDHEN and CDR2 SYDVKM. The CDR3 spans 14 residues. V lost 3 bases, J lost 0 bases, and 8 bases lay in between. The chain's CDR3 is CASSFRPTNYGYTF. Written as DNA, the CDR3 is TGTGCCAGCAGTTTCAGGCCCACTAACTATGGCTACACCTTC.

The V call is TRBV19, the J call TRBJ1-5; 8 bases match TRBD1. J was trimmed by 7 bases and V by 3 bases; bases with no gene match: 5. CDR3 size: 14 residues. Germline assignment: CDR1 LNHDA and CDR2 SQIVND (reference sequence). CDR3 sequence: CASSIGQGAQPQHF. In nucleotides, the CDR3 is TGTGCCAGTAGTATCGGGCAGGGGGCACAGCCCCAGCATTTT. The whole variable domain, remainder taken from reference TRBV19 and TRBJ1-5, is DGGITQSPKYLFRKEGQNVTLSCEQNLNHDAMYWYRQDPGQGLRLIYYSQIVNDFQKGDIAEGYSVSREKKESFPLTVTSAQKNPTAFYLCASSIGQGAQPQHFGDGTRLSIL.

This clone was recorded once. The chain employs TRBV9 and TRBJ2-1; 7 bases are shared with TRBD1. V dropped 0 bases and J dropped 3; count of bases not matched to a gene: 3. The germline V gene encodes CDR1 SGDLS and CDR2 YYNGEE. The CDR3 is 15 amino acids. For the CDR3, the DNA is TGTGCCAGCAGCGTAGGACAGGGTCTCTACAATGAGCAGTTCTTC. Its protein product is CASSVGQGLYNEQFF.

The chain couples TRBV29-1 to TRBJ2-5; 7 bases map to TRBD1. Germline V gene lookup returns CDR1 SQVTM and CDR2 ANQGSEA. This CDR3 region has 11 residues. J lost 4 bases, V lost 8 bases, and 4 bases had no gene match. The chain's CDR3 is CSSNRGETQYF. In nucleotides, the CDR3 is TGCAGCTCGAACAGGGGAGAGACCCAGTACTTC.

This sequence joins TRBV30 and TRBJ2-7; D unresolved. The CDR3 contains 11 residues. Trimming pared 2 bases from V and 4 bases from J, leaving 6 bases between. The germline V gene has CDR1 GTSNPN and CDR2 SVGIG (reference sequence). CDR3 coding DNA: TGTGCCTGGAGTCTCGAGTACGAGCAGTACTTC. Protein product: CAWSLEYEQYF.

The chain is built from TRBV9 and TRBJ1-3, with TRBD1 identical over 9 bases. The CDR3 spans 16 residues. V trimming: 3 bases; J trimming: 0 bases; junction bases outside the gene matches: 4. Germline CDR1 and CDR2: SGDLS and YYNGEE. CDR3 in DNA: TGTGCCAGCAGCGACGGACAGGGGAACTCTGGAAACACCATATATTTT. This translates into CASSDGQGNSGNTIYF.

V usage is TRBV11-2 and J usage is TRBJ1-3, with D perhaps TRBD1 (5 bases). With 4 bases removed from V and 2 bases from J, the gap between germline ends came to 12 bases. This CDR3 has 15 residues. The V gene's germline CDR1 is SGHAT and CDR2 FQNNGV. CDR3: CASSWRQTTGNTIYF. The CDR3 DNA is TGTGCCAGCAGCTGGAGACAGACGACTGGAAACACCATATATTTT.

This sequence joins TRBV6-5 and TRBJ1-4; 7 bases are a match to TRBD1. V was clipped by 4 bases and J by 8 bases; unmatched bases: 4. This CDR3 comprises 13 residues. Germline lookup yields CDR1 MNHEY and CDR2 SVGAGI. The CDR3 nucleotides are TGTGCCAGCAGTTTGGGACAGCGCGAAAAACTGTTTTTT. This gives the protein CASSLGQREKLFF.

V is TRBV5-8 and J is TRBJ1-1; D call uncertain. V shed 0 bases and J shed 2 bases, with 5 bases lying between them. This CDR3 is built from 13 residues. Germline assignment: CDR1 SGHTS and CDR2 YDEGEE. The CDR3 region is CASSLDKNTEAFF. Here the CDR3 DNA reads TGTGCCAGCAGCTTGGACAAAAACACTGAAGCTTTCTTT. Together with reference TRBV5-8 and TRBJ1-1, the CDR3 gives the full variable domain: EAGVTQSPTHLIKTRGQQATLRCSPISGHTSVYWYQQALGLGLQFLLWYDEGEERNRGNFPPRFSGRQFPNYSSELNVNALELEDSALYLCASSLDKNTEAFFGQGTRLTVV.

J is TRBJ2-1 and V is TRBV24-1; 9 bases match TRBD1. V was clipped by 0 bases and J by 10 bases; unmatched bases: 6. Looked up from germline, CDR1 is KGHDR and CDR2 is SFDVKD. The CDR3 contains 15 residues. CDR3 in amino acids: CATSDLRTGVSEQFF. The CDR3 DNA is TGTGCCACCAGTGATTTGAGGACAGGGGTGAGCGAGCAGTTCTTC.

The gene calls are TRBV21-1 and TRBJ2-7; the table gives TRBD2 as D, unverified against the DNA. TRBV21-1 is deemed a pseudogene. There are 17 residues in the CDR3. The CDR3 DNA reads TGTGCCAGCAGCGACCGAGCCCTTAGGCCGGGATCCTACGAGCAGTACTTC. Translated: CASSDRALRPGSYEQYF.

This chain joins TRBV19 and TRBJ2-1; 8 positions agree with TRBD1. Germline V gene lookup returns CDR1 LNHDA and CDR2 SQIVND (reference sequence). The CDR3 covers 15 residues. The junction had 9 bases not matched to a gene; V was cut back by 7 bases and J by 4 bases. CDR3 in amino acids: CASNADRAGYNEQFF. CDR3 nucleotides: TGTGCCAGTAACGCGGACAGGGCCGGGTACAATGAGCAGTTCTTC. The full variable domain, rest sourced from reference TRBV19 and TRBJ2-1, is DGGITQSPKYLFRKEGQNVTLSCEQNLNHDAMYWYRQDPGQGLRLIYYSQIVNDFQKGDIAEGYSVSREKKESFPLTVTSAQKNPTAFYLCASNADRAGYNEQFFGPGTRLTVL.

CDR3 nucleotides: TGTGCCACCAGCCCGGACAGTTCCTACGAGCAGTACTTC. Translating gives CATSPDSSYEQYF. This rearrangement joins TRBV24-1 to TRBJ2-7, with D tentatively TRBD1 (6 bases). The germline CDR1 and CDR2 sequences are KGHDR and SFDVKD. CDR3 size: 13 residues. The V and J ends lost 7 bases and 1 base respectively, with 10 bases between them.

The chain combines TRBV30 with TRBJ1-5; 7 bases agree with TRBD1. In germline, CDR1 is GTSNPN, CDR2 SVGIG (reference sequence). This CDR3 region has 15 residues. V gave up 0 bases and J gave up 4 bases; unmatched junction bases: 6. CDR3 loop: CAWSVLHRGNQPQHF. The CDR3 DNA reads as TGTGCCTGGAGTGTACTCCACAGGGGAAATCAGCCCCAGCATTTT.

This clone was observed a handful of times. This chain connects TRBV7-3 to TRBJ1-6; maybe TRBD1 (5 bases). Germline values: CDR1 SGHTA, CDR2 FQGTGA. This CDR3 spans 15 amino acids. V lost 8 bases and J 8 bases, leaving 19 bases between the germline ends. As DNA, the CDR3 is TGTGCCAGCTCCCGCGGGGCGGTCTTTCATTCACCCCTCCACTTT. Translating it yields CASSRGAVFHSPLHF.

The chain is built from TRBV27 and TRBJ2-4; D might be TRBD1 (5 bases). The CDR3 sequence is 18 residues long. V was shortened by 5 bases and J by 0 bases, with 20 bases between the two germline ends. From germline, CDR1 is MNHEY and CDR2 SMNVEV (reference sequence). DNA of the CDR3: TGTGCCAGCAGTGAAGGGATCCGGACAAATTTAGCCAAAAACATTCAGTACTTC. Encoded protein: CASSEGIRTNLAKNIQYF.